Each of the 21 T cell receptor beta chains below was sequenced from the same sample in a study of blood T cell repertoires in COVID-19. Produced via immunoSEQ multiplex PCR; TCRdb's table is partial and in-frame only. This sample carries around 390,000 clones, around nine tenths of them seen once, and the ten largest clones take roughly a tenth. Sequenced: PBMCs or T cells enriched from blood (not recorded which). All receptors derive from a woman aged 50 to 60 who had recovered from COVID-19.

This chain joins TRBV12-3 or TRBV12-4 and TRBJ1-5, with D possibly matching TRBD1 (5 bases). Trimming took 2 bases from V and 7 from J, leaving 9 bases between them. The CDR3 contains 13 residues. The CDR3 coding sequence is TGTGCCAGCAGTTTATGGGGGGTCCAGCCCCAGCATTTT. Translated, it gives CASSLWGVQPQHF.

CDR3 sequence reads: CASSLMPGQEIYEQYF. Written as DNA, the CDR3 is TGCGCCAGCAGCTTGATGCCGGGACAGGAGATCTACGAGCAGTACTTC. The chain carries TRBV5-1 and TRBJ2-7, with 8 bases lining up with TRBD1. Germline V gene lookup returns CDR1 SGHRS and CDR2 YFSETQ. Germline trimming cut 1 base from V and 3 bases from J; bases unmatched to any gene: 9. The CDR3 loop spans 16 amino acids.

Here the CDR3 DNA reads TGTGCCAGCAGTTACCTGTGGACAGGGGCAAGTAGTGAAGCTTTCTTT. As protein: CASSYLWTGASSEAFF. J is TRBJ1-1 and V is TRBV6-5; TRBD1 agrees at 9 bases. The CDR3 is made up of 16 amino acids. The germline V gene encodes CDR1 MNHEY and CDR2 SVGAGI. V was pared by 2 bases and J by 7 bases, with 11 bases of the junction left unmatched.

The rearrangement links TRBV5-8 to TRBJ1-5, with TRBD1 as a possible D gene (5 bases). The CDR3 runs 15 residues. Germline V gene data show CDR1 as SGHTS and CDR2 as YDEGEE. V was clipped by 2 bases and J by 0 bases, with 9 bases between them. CDR3 nucleotide sequence: TGTGCCAGCAGCTTACAGGTTTATAGCAATCAGCCCCAGCATTTT. Its translation: CASSLQVYSNQPQHF.

The rearrangement links TRBV5-1 to TRBJ1-1; no reliable D call. The V gene lost 0 bases and the J gene lost 2 bases, with 8 bases spanning the gap. CDR3 length equals 14 residues. Germline assignment: CDR1 SGHRS and CDR2 YFSETQ. The CDR3 protein is CASSLGGENTEAFF. The CDR3 region has the DNA TGCGCCAGCAGCTTGGGGGGAGAAAACACTGAAGCTTTCTTT.

The J gene is TRBJ2-3, the V gene TRBV19, with 8 nucleotides matching TRBD1. Trimming removed 6 bases from V and 0 bases from J; junction bases left unmatched: 14. The CDR3 sequence is 18 residues long. The germline gives CDR1 LNHDA, CDR2 SQIVND (reference sequence). The CDR3 bases are TGTGCCAGTAGCCCCCGGGGGACAGGCATAACTAGCACAGATACGCAGTATTTT. Protein sequence: CASSPRGTGITSTDTQYF.

V is TRBV10-3 and J is TRBJ1-1, with TRBD1 matching over 7 bases. J gave up 7 bases and V 6 bases, and 5 bases lay outside the gene matches. The CDR3 spans 12 residues. CDR1 ENHRY and CDR2 SYGVKD come from the germline V gene. CDR3 residues: CAIRATGHEAFF. The CDR3 DNA reads as TGTGCCATCAGAGCGACAGGGCATGAAGCTTTCTTT.

This CDR3 reads CASSRAAESSYNEQFF. The DNA for the CDR3 is TGCGCCAGCAGCCGAGCAGCGGAGAGCTCCTACAATGAGCAGTTCTTC. The chain has TRBV4-3 and TRBJ2-1; D possibly corresponds to TRBD2 (5 bases). The ends were cut back, 4 bases at V and 0 bases at J, with 13 bases in the middle. CDR1 LGHNA and CDR2 YSLEER come from the germline V gene. This CDR3 has 16 amino acids.

The rearrangement links TRBV19 to TRBJ1-2; D not resolved. The length of the CDR3 is 12 residues. Deletions cut 9 bases from V and 8 bases from J, with 16 bases between. The germline gives CDR1 LNHDA, CDR2 SQIVND (reference sequence). The CDR3 DNA is TGTGCCAGCGGGGAAGGGTCTGGGGGCTACACCTTC. Amino acid sequence: CASGEGSGGYTF.

V gene TRBV29-1 combines with J gene TRBJ1-2, with 7 positions matching TRBD1. From germline, CDR1 is SQVTM and CDR2 ANQGSEA. With 6 bases clipped from V and 0 bases from J, the junction kept 4 bases outside the gene matches. The CDR3 covers 13 residues. The CDR3 nucleotides read TGCAGCGTCGAACAGGGGACTAACTATGGCTACACCTTC. It encodes CSVEQGTNYGYTF.

The chain combines TRBV18 with TRBJ1-1, with 7 bases matching TRBD1. Germline V gene lookup returns CDR1 KGHSH and CDR2 LQKENI. The junction had 7 bases not matched to a gene; V was cut back by 2 bases and J by 1 base. The CDR3 covers 16 residues. CDR3 nucleotide sequence: TGTGCCAGCTCACCAGAGACAGGGTTTCGGAACACTGAAGCTTTCTTT. It specifies CASSPETGFRNTEAFF.

The chain is built from TRBV4-2 and TRBJ2-3; D not certain. The germline V gene has CDR1 LGHNA and CDR2 YNFKEQ. The V end lost 0 bases, the J end lost 6 bases, and 7 bases lay between the germline ends. This CDR3 region has 13 residues. The CDR3 nucleotides read TGTGCCAGCAGCCAAGATGAGGCGGATACGCAGTATTTT. Its protein is CASSQDEADTQYF.

This chain connects TRBV4-1 to TRBJ2-4, with 9 bases aligning to TRBD2. The CDR3 covers 19 residues. Trimming took 0 bases from V and 0 from J; bases not matched to a gene: 9. Germline loops: CDR1 MGHRA, CDR2 YSYEKL. The CDR3 DNA sequence: TGCGCCAGCAGCCAAGATGGTTCTAGCGGGGTCCTAGCCAAAAACATTCAGTACTTC. It encodes CASSQDGSSGVLAKNIQYF.

V and J are TRBV28 and TRBJ2-4, with 7 bases lining up with TRBD1. V gave up 8 bases and J gave up 10 bases; unmatched junction bases: 5. The CDR3 consists of 11 residues. Per the germline V gene, CDR1 is MDHEN and CDR2 is SYDVKM. As DNA, the CDR3 is TGTGCCAGCGGACTCAGGGGGATTCAGTACTTC. Encoded protein: CASGLRGIQYF.

This chain uses TRBV11-2 with TRBJ1-1, with D possibly being TRBD1 (5 bases). This CDR3 comprises 15 residues. CDR1 and CDR2 (germline): SGHAT, FQNNGV. The V end was cut by 5 bases, the J end by 5 bases, with 18 bases between. The CDR3 DNA sequence: TGTGCCAGCAGCCATAACCAGAGACAGTATACTGAAGCTTTCTTT. It translates to CASSHNQRQYTEAFF.

The gene calls are TRBV5-5 and TRBJ1-1; D gene uncertain. Germline V CDR1 and CDR2: SGHKS, YYEKEE (reference sequence). V was trimmed by 2 bases and J by 2 bases, leaving 10 bases between them. This CDR3 has 14 amino acids. The chain's CDR3 is CASSLDTVNTEAFF. The CDR3 region has the DNA TGTGCCAGCAGCTTAGATACAGTAAACACTGAAGCTTTCTTT. The full variable domain, its missing parts supplied by reference TRBV5-5 and TRBJ1-1, is DAGVTQSPTHLIKTRGQQVTLRCSPISGHKSVSWYQQVLGQGPQFIFQYYEKEERGRGNFPDRFSARQFPNYSSELNVNALLLGDSALYLCASSLDTVNTEAFFGQGTRLTVV.

This clone was detected once. The chain's CDR3 is CASSLGTGSNQPQHF. The CDR3, as DNA: TGTGCCAGCAGCTTAGGAACAGGGAGCAATCAGCCCCAGCATTTT. This rearrangement joins TRBV7-8 to TRBJ1-5; a weak D match, TRBD1 (6 bases). Germline lookup yields CDR1 SGHVS and CDR2 FQNEAQ. V lost 1 base and J lost 1, with 8 bases in between. The CDR3 covers 15 residues.

The chain links TRBV5-1 to TRBJ1-1; 7 nucleotides agree with TRBD1. Germline V gives CDR1 SGHRS, CDR2 YFSETQ. The trim removed 6 bases at V and 2 bases at J, leaving 7 bases unmatched. This CDR3 has 14 residues. Here the CDR3 reads CASKGGEGNTEAFF. For the CDR3, the DNA is TGCGCCAGCAAAGGGGGCGAAGGTAACACTGAAGCTTTCTTT. The whole variable domain, remainder taken from reference TRBV5-1 and TRBJ1-1, is KAGVTQTPRYLIKTRGQQVTLSCSPISGHRSVSWYQQTPGQGLQFLFEYFSETQRNKGNFPGRFSGRQFSNSRSEMNVSTLELGDSALYLCASKGGEGNTEAFFGQGTRLTVV.

This clone was recorded once. The rearrangement uses TRBV27 and TRBJ1-5, with 9 bases aligning to TRBD1. CDR1 is MNHEY and CDR2 is SMNVEV in the germline V gene (reference sequence). J was trimmed by 4 bases and V by 2 bases; bases with no gene match: 18. This CDR3 comprises 20 residues. CDR3 bases: TGTGCCAGCAGTTTAAGAGGGTATGGGACAGGGTTTGGTGGAAATCAGCCCCAGCATTTT. It encodes CASSLRGYGTGFGGNQPQHF.

The chain is built from TRBV6-5 and TRBJ1-2; D not resolved. Trimming pared 2 bases from V and 1 base from J, leaving 8 bases between. Germline loops: CDR1 MNHEY, CDR2 SVGAGI. The CDR3 length is 14 residues. As DNA, the CDR3 is TGTGCCAGCAGTTACGAACGGAGTAACTATGGCTACACCTTC. Residues: CASSYERSNYGYTF.

The J gene is TRBJ1-1, the V gene TRBV5-1, with 12 bases fitting TRBD1. The CDR3 consists of 17 residues. After removal of 2 bases from V and 5 bases from J, the junction contained 10 bases not matched to a gene. The germline gives CDR1 SGHRS, CDR2 YFSETQ. The CDR3 DNA is TGCGCCAGCAGCTTTGGGACAGGGGGCAACTCGTGGACTGAAGCTTTCTTT. As protein: CASSFGTGGNSWTEAFF.